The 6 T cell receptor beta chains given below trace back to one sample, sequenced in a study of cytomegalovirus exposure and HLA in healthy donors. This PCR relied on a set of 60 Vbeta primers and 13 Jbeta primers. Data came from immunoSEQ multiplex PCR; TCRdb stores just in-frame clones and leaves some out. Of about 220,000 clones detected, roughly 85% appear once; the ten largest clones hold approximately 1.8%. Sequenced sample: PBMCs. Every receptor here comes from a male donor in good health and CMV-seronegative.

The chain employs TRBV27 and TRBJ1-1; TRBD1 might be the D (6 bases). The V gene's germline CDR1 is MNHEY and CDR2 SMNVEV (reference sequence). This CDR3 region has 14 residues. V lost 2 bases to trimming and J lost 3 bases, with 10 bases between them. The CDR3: CASSLGQGYTEAFF. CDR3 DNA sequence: TGTGCCAGCAGTTTAGGGCAGGGGTACACTGAAGCTTTCTTT.

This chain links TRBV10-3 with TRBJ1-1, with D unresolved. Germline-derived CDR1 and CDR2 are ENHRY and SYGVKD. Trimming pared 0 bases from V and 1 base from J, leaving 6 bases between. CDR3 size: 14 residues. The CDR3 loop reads CAISESRPNTEAFF. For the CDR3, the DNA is TGTGCCATCAGTGAGTCCAGGCCGAACACTGAAGCTTTCTTT.

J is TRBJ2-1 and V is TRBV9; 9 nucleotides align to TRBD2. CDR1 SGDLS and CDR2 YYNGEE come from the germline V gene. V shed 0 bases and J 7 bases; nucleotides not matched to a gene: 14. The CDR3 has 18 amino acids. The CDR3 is CASSVGVAGESWGNEQFF. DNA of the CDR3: TGTGCCAGCAGCGTAGGAGTAGCGGGAGAGAGTTGGGGTAATGAGCAGTTCTTC.

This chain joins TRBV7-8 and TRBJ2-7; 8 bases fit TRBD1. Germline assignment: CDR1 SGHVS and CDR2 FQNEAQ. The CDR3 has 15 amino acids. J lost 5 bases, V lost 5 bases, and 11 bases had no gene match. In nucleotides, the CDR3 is TGTGCCAGCAGCACTTACCCGGACAGGGCTGACGAGCAGTACTTC. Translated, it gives CASSTYPDRADEQYF.

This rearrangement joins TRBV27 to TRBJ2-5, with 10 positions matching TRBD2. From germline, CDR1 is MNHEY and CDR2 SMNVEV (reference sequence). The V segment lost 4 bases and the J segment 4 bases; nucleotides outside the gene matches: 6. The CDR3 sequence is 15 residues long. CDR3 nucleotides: TGTGCCAGCAGTTCTCTAGCGGGAGAGGGAGAGACCCAGTACTTC. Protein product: CASSSLAGEGETQYF.

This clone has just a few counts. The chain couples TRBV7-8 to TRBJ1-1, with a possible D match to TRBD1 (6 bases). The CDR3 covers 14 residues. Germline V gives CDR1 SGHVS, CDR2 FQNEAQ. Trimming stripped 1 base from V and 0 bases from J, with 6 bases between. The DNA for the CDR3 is TGTGCCAGCAGCTTAGGGACAGTGAACACTGAAGCTTTCTTT. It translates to CASSLGTVNTEAFF.